A single sample is the source of the 10 T cell receptor beta chains below, sequenced in a study of vaccination effects on CD4 cells after COVID-19 (dated by TCRdb to between 2021 and 2023). To identify antigen-specific CD4+ T cell clonotypes by their expansion, the ViraFEST assay first stimulated PBMC with viral peptide pools and then applied TCR sequencing. After approximately 11 days of culture, CD4+ T cells were isolated with the EasySep CD4+ T cell isolation kit. Each participant got two doses of an mRNA SARS-CoV-2 vaccine, either BNT162b2 or mRNA-1273. These receptors have no identified antigens. Library preparation was by the immunoSEQ multiplex PCR assay. Entries here come from immuneACCESS through TCRdb and include only in-frame sequences with V and J called. Some clones fail to appear in such tables; in the studies checked, an unresolved V gene covers under half of the shortfall, and the cause of the remainder is unknown. The sample has about 46,000 clones on record, around three quarters of them singletons. The top ten clones comprise over 12% of the sample.

This specimen consisted of CD4+ T cells from PBMCs cultured with HCoV-OC43 spike peptides, obtained after COVID-19 vaccination. The cell subset or site label on this specimen signifies: HCoV-OC43 spike overlapping peptide pool stimulation. The receptors stem from a human donor who received a COVID-19 vaccine.

This chain joins TRBV10-3 and TRBJ1-1; TRBD1 matches 8 bases. Per the germline V gene, CDR1 is ENHRY and CDR2 is SYGVKD. This CDR3 has 20 amino acids. With 2 bases clipped from V and 4 bases from J, the junction kept 21 bases outside the gene matches. DNA for the CDR3: TGTGCCATCAGTGAGCAGGGACAGGTCCCCGCGGGCCCCGAGTCCACTGAAGCTTTCTTT. This gives the protein CAISEQGQVPAGPESTEAFF.

The chain is built from TRBV10-2 and TRBJ2-3, with 9 bases that match TRBD2. V lost 8 bases and J lost 1; bases outside the gene matches: 7. The CDR3 totals 15 residues. Germline loops: CDR1 WSHSY, CDR2 SAAADI. In DNA, the CDR3 is TGCGCCAGCTTAGGTGTAGCGGGAGGCACAGATACGCAGTATTTT. As protein: CASLGVAGGTDTQYF.

This sequence joins TRBV19 and TRBJ2-2, with 8 bases that match TRBD2. The CDR3 totals 14 residues. CDR1 and CDR2 from the germline V gene are LNHDA and SQIVND (reference sequence). Losses at the gene ends were 10 bases for V and 6 bases for J; bases not matched to a gene: 10. The CDR3, as DNA: TGTGCCACCCGACGGGGGGGAATCTCCGGGGAGCTGTTTTTT. It codes for CATRRGGISGELFF.

V and J are TRBV18 and TRBJ2-7; D may be TRBD1 or TRBD2 (5 bases each). CDR1 and CDR2 from the germline V gene are KGHSH and LQKENI. Trimming cost V 4 bases and J 7 bases, with 14 bases left between them. This CDR3 region has 13 residues. CDR3 coding DNA: TGTGCCAGCTCACGTGGACGGGACCAGGAGCAGTACTTC. This encodes CASSRGRDQEQYF.

This clone was seen a handful of times. The rearrangement uses TRBV5-5 and TRBJ2-7; 10 bases line up with TRBD2. From germline, CDR1 is SGHKS and CDR2 YYEKEE (reference sequence). The CDR3 covers 17 residues. After removal of 4 bases from V and 4 bases from J, the junction contained 14 bases not matched to a gene. DNA of the CDR3: TGTGCCAGCAGCCCGAGAGGGACTAGCGTCCCCCATTACGAGCAGTACTTC. It codes for CASSPRGTSVPHYEQYF.

This clone was observed a single time. The rearrangement uses TRBV4-1 and TRBJ2-5; 7 bases agree with TRBD2. The CDR3 spans 20 residues. Germline V CDR1 and CDR2: MGHRA, YSYEKL. V lost 3 bases, J lost 3 bases, and 22 bases stayed unmatched. DNA for the CDR3: TGCGCCAGCAGCCACTTCCGATGGGAGGCTAGCGGCACTGTTGAAGAGACCCAGTACTTC. It is translated as CASSHFRWEASGTVEETQYF.

This clone came up a few times. This rearrangement joins TRBV7-9 to TRBJ1-3; D remains unclear. This CDR3 is 16 amino acids long. Germline loops: CDR1 SEHNR, CDR2 FQNEAQ (reference sequence). V was cut by 3 bases and J by 4 bases, with 16 bases left in between. The DNA of the CDR3 is TGTGCCAGCAGCTTGATACTCCTTTTGCCGGGAAACACCATATATTTT. As protein: CASSLILLLPGNTIYF.

The chain joins TRBV30 to TRBJ1-3; a weak D match, TRBD1 (5 bases). This CDR3 spans 20 amino acids. V was shortened by 2 bases and J by 5 bases, with 31 bases between the two germline ends. CDR1 is GTSNPN and CDR2 is SVGIG in the germline V gene (reference sequence). The CDR3 DNA reads as TGTGCCTGGAGTCACTTCCCTCCCGGCGGGGGTAATGGGATAAGAAACACCATATATTTT. The encoded protein is CAWSHFPPGGGNGIRNTIYF.

The J gene is TRBJ2-5, the V gene TRBV6-1, with TRBD1 matching 8 bases. V lost 3 bases, J lost 5 bases, and 11 bases stayed unmatched. Germline V CDR1 and CDR2: MNHNS, SASEGT. The CDR3 length is 16 residues. CDR3 loop: CASSDGWQGAGETQYF. The CDR3 DNA is TGTGCCAGCAGTGACGGGTGGCAGGGGGCCGGGGAGACCCAGTACTTC.

This clone has a handful of counts. V usage is TRBV5-4 and J usage is TRBJ2-2, with TRBD2 identical over 10 bases. The CDR3 covers 16 residues. V trimming: 6 bases; J trimming: 10 bases; junction bases outside the gene matches: 15. Per the germline V gene, CDR1 is SGHNT and CDR2 is YYREEE (reference sequence). The CDR3 DNA sequence: TGTGCCAGCACCCGGACCCTAGCGGGAGATGGGAAGGAGCTGTTTTTT. Encoded protein: CASTRTLAGDGKELFF. The full variable domain, rest sourced from reference TRBV5-4 and TRBJ2-2, is ETGVTQSPTHLIKTRGQQVTLRCSSQSGHNTVSWYQQALGQGPQFIFQYYREEENGRGNFPPRFSGLQFPNYSSELNVNALELDDSALYLCASTRTLAGDGKELFFGEGSRLTVL.